What follows are 21 T cell receptor beta chains derived from one specimen sequenced in a study of T cells after yellow fever vaccination. TCRdb processed the 5' RACE reads anew with MiXCR; each CDR3 protein has one entry. The sample gives a few hundred thousand distinct CDR3 sequences, less than 20% of which show up once; roughly 17% is in the top ten. Sequencing was performed on PBMCs, taken more than 4 days after the first yellow fever vaccination. Receptors originate from a young man who received the YFV17D yellow fever vaccine.

The rearrangement uses TRBV18 and TRBJ2-5, with TRBD1 matching over 10 bases. Trimming took 3 bases from V and 2 from J; bases not matched to a gene: 6. Germline V gives CDR1 KGHSH, CDR2 LQKENI. This CDR3 comprises 16 residues. In nucleotides, the CDR3 is TGTGCCAGCTCACCCGCGACAGGGGGCTGGCAAGAGACCCAGTACTTC. This codes for CASSPATGGWQETQYF.

About this clonotype itself: The germline gene is not matched at one end of the junction; a read error may be the cause. V usage is TRBV4-1 and J usage is TRBJ1-4, with D perhaps matching TRBD1 (5 bases). Per the germline V gene, CDR1 is MGHRA and CDR2 is YSYEKL. The CDR3 is made up of 15 amino acids. The CDR3 DNA is TGCGCCAGCAGCCAAGTACCGGGACCTAAAGAAAAACTGTTTTTT. Translated, it gives CASSQVPGPKEKLFF.

In this sample, this clonotype turned up once. The chain couples TRBV6-2 or TRBV6-3 to TRBJ2-7; D may correspond to TRBD1 or TRBD2 (5 bases each). The CDR3 length is 16 residues. V was trimmed by 6 bases and J by 3 bases, leaving 21 bases between them. Germline values: CDR1 MNHEY, CDR2 SVGEGT. CDR3 nucleotide sequence: TGTGCCAGCAGCCCCCCGGGACCCCGAATCCGCTACGAGCAGTACTTC. This gives the protein CASSPPGPRIRYEQYF.

The chain recombines TRBV5-1 with TRBJ2-5, with D perhaps assigned TRBD1 or TRBD2 (6 bases each). CDR3 size: 15 residues. The germline V gene encodes CDR1 SGHRS and CDR2 YFSETQ. The ends were cut back, 3 bases at V and 5 bases at J, with 17 bases in the middle. In nucleotides, the CDR3 is TGCGCCAGCAGCTGGGGGGCCTCCACGGAGGAGACCCAGTACTTC. Translating it yields CASSWGASTEETQYF. The full variable domain, with the rest looked up from reference TRBV5-1 and TRBJ2-5, is KAGVTQTPRYLIKTRGQQVTLSCSPISGHRSVSWYQQTPGQGLQFLFEYFSETQRNKGNFPGRFSGRQFSNSRSEMNVSTLELGDSALYLCASSWGASTEETQYFGPGTRLLVL.

The V gene is TRBV20-1, the J gene TRBJ1-6; D remains unclear. The germline gives CDR1 DFQATT, CDR2 SNEGSKA (reference sequence). Trimming cost V 5 bases and J 0 bases, with 8 bases left between them. The CDR3 has 14 residues. The CDR3 loop reads CSADQSSYNSPLHF. DNA of the CDR3: TGCAGTGCTGACCAGAGCTCCTATAATTCACCCCTCCACTTT.

The chain has TRBV5-4 and TRBJ1-1, with 8 nucleotides matching TRBD1. This CDR3 region has 12 residues. With V trimmed by 0 bases and J by 10 bases, 2 bases remained unmatched. Germline V lookup: CDR1 SGHNT, CDR2 YYREEE (reference sequence). CDR3 protein: CASSLDRGGAFF. The CDR3 DNA is TGTGCCAGCAGCTTGGACAGGGGGGGAGCTTTCTTT.

The chain carries TRBV20-1 and TRBJ2-7; 7 bases are shared with TRBD2. This CDR3 has 14 amino acids. The germline V gene encodes CDR1 DFQATT and CDR2 SNEGSKA (reference sequence). V was clipped by 6 bases and J by 0 bases; unmatched bases: 8. CDR3 residues: CSALGGGLSYEQYV. CDR3 sequence (DNA): TGCAGTGCCTTGGGGGGGGGACTCTCCTACGAGCAGTACGTC.

The gene calls are TRBV4-1 and TRBJ2-3; D ambiguous. The CDR3 loop spans 15 amino acids. The germline gives CDR1 MGHRA, CDR2 YSYEKL. Trimming left V 0 bases short and J 0 bases short, with 7 bases between. CDR3: CASSQDVTSTDTQYF. CDR3 bases: TGCGCCAGCAGCCAAGACGTAACAAGCACAGATACGCAGTATTTT.

The chain combines TRBV5-1 with TRBJ1-2; D unresolved. Looked up from germline, CDR1 is SGHRS and CDR2 is YFSETQ. Trimming shortened V by 0 bases and J by 0 bases, and 15 bases separated the two germline ends. The CDR3 runs to 17 residues. This chain's CDR3 is CASSLGSRSFPNYGYTF. In DNA, the CDR3 is TGCGCCAGCAGCTTGGGTTCCAGGAGCTTTCCTAACTATGGCTACACCTTC.

The rearrangement joins TRBV20-1 to TRBJ2-6, with D possibly matching TRBD2 (5 bases). The germline V gene encodes CDR1 DFQATT and CDR2 SNEGSKA (reference sequence). The CDR3 spans 15 residues. V was shortened by 6 bases and J by 4 bases, with 16 bases between the two germline ends. CDR3 residues: CSALLVPGGANVLTF. CDR3 nucleotides: TGCAGTGCCCTCCTCGTCCCGGGGGGGGCCAACGTCCTGACTTTC.

This clonotype came up many times. The chain links TRBV10-3 to TRBJ1-1, with D unclear. V was cut by 10 bases and J by 1 base, with 10 bases left in between. Looked up from germline, CDR1 is ENHRY and CDR2 is SYGVKD. This CDR3 has 12 residues. CDR3 sequence (DNA): TGTGCCACAAAAGACCAGAACACTGAAGCTTTCTTT. Its protein product is CATKDQNTEAFF.

This chain joins TRBV2 and TRBJ2-1; maybe TRBD1 (6 bases). V lost 7 bases to trimming and J lost 5 bases, with 12 bases between them. Germline-derived CDR1 and CDR2 are SNHLY and FYNNEI. CDR3 length: 13 amino acids. The CDR3: CASTAGENNEQFF. DNA for the CDR3: TGTGCCAGCACCGCAGGGGAGAACAATGAGCAGTTCTTC.

V usage is TRBV6-1 and J usage is TRBJ2-1; weak D call: TRBD1 (6 bases). This CDR3 has 16 amino acids. V lost 6 bases to trimming and J lost 0 bases, with 15 bases between them. Germline-derived CDR1 and CDR2 are MNHNS and SASEGT. Written as DNA, the CDR3 is TGTGCCAGCAGGGGACGGACAGCAAGCTCCTACAATGAGCAGTTCTTC. Translation: CASRGRTASSYNEQFF.

The chain has TRBV7-9 and TRBJ1-4, with D unresolved. Germline CDR1 SEHNR, CDR2 FQNEAQ (reference sequence). The length of the CDR3 is 15 residues. Trimming took 4 bases from V and 8 from J, leaving 17 bases between them. CDR3 DNA: TGTGCCAGCAGCTCCGAGAGGGTGCTGTGGGAAAAACTGTTTTTT. Translated: CASSSERVLWEKLFF.

DNA for the CDR3: TGTGCCACCAGTGATAGGACTAGCGGGGGCAATGAGCAGTTCTTC. Protein product: CATSDRTSGGNEQFF. The chain uses TRBV24-1 and TRBJ2-1, with 13 nucleotides matching TRBD2. The V and J ends lost 3 bases and 6 bases, in that order; junction bases with no gene match: 1. The CDR3 runs 15 residues. Germline assignment: CDR1 KGHDR and CDR2 SFDVKD.

The chain has TRBV7-8 and TRBJ2-1, with 7 nucleotides matching TRBD1. The CDR3 length is 15 residues. The germline V gene encodes CDR1 SGHVS and CDR2 FQNEAQ. The V and J ends lost 1 base and 8 bases, in that order; junction bases with no gene match: 8. CDR3 amino acids: CASSLVMTGRHEQFF. Written as DNA, the CDR3 is TGTGCCAGCAGCTTAGTTATGACAGGGAGACATGAGCAGTTCTTC.

The chain employs TRBV27 and TRBJ2-1, with 9 bases matching TRBD1. V lost 5 bases to trimming and J lost 8 bases; unmatched junction nucleotides: 16. The length of the CDR3 is 17 residues. Germline CDR1 and CDR2: MNHEY and SMNVEV (reference sequence). CDR3 loop: CASSPRGVTGQGHEQFF. CDR3 DNA: TGTGCCAGCAGTCCACGGGGGGTCACGGGACAGGGTCATGAGCAGTTCTTC.

This clonotype appeared many times. The chain is built from TRBV7-3 and TRBJ2-6, with D perhaps matching TRBD1 (5 bases). Trimming stripped 5 bases from V and 2 bases from J, with 10 bases between. Germline CDR1 SGHTA, CDR2 FQGTGA. CDR3 size: 15 residues. In nucleotides, the CDR3 is TGTGCCAGCAGCCTCCAGGGCCCTGGGGCCAACGTCCTGACTTTC. Its protein is CASSLQGPGANVLTF.

This chain connects TRBV28 to TRBJ2-2, with 9 bases aligning to TRBD2. With 2 bases clipped from V and 0 bases from J, the junction kept 4 bases outside the gene matches. Germline V lookup: CDR1 MDHEN, CDR2 SYDVKM. CDR3 length: 17 residues. The CDR3 reads CASSLLAGFANTGELFF. In nucleotides, the CDR3 is TGTGCCAGCAGTTTACTAGCGGGGTTCGCGAACACCGGGGAGCTGTTTTTT. The entire variable domain, with the rest obtained from reference TRBV28 and TRBJ2-2, is as follows: DVKVTQSSRYLVKRTGEKVFLECVQDMDHENMFWYRQDPGLGLRLIYFSYDVKMKEKGDIPEGYSVSREKKERFSLILESASTNQTSMYLCASSLLAGFANTGELFFGEGSRLTVL.

This clonotype showed up just a few times. The junction departs from the called germline gene at one end, perhaps through a read error. The chain has TRBV11-2 and TRBJ2-2; D may be TRBD1 (5 bases). This CDR3 is 14 amino acids long. CDR1 and CDR2 from the germline V gene are SGHAT and FQNNGV. The CDR3 sequence is CASSWGGPTEELFF. The CDR3 bases are TGTGCCAGCAGCTGGGGCGGACCCACCGAGGAGCTGTTTTTT. The full variable domain, in which reference TRBV11-2 and TRBJ2-2 provide the parts outside the CDR3, is EAGVAQSPRYKIIEKRQSVAFWCNPISGHATLYWYQQILGQGPKLLIQFQNNGVVDDSQLPKDRFSAERLKGVDSTLKIQPAKLEDSAVYLCASSWGGPTEELFFGEGSRLTVL.

This clonotype appeared many times. This CDR3 reads CASSSSTGWAEKLFF. DNA of the CDR3: TGTGCCAGCAGCTCATCGACAGGGTGGGCTGAAAAACTGTTTTTT. The chain recombines TRBV7-2 with TRBJ1-4, with TRBD1 matching over 7 bases. The germline V gene encodes CDR1 SGHTA and CDR2 FQGNSA. J gave up 7 bases and V 4 bases, and 9 bases lay outside the gene matches. CDR3 size: 15 residues.